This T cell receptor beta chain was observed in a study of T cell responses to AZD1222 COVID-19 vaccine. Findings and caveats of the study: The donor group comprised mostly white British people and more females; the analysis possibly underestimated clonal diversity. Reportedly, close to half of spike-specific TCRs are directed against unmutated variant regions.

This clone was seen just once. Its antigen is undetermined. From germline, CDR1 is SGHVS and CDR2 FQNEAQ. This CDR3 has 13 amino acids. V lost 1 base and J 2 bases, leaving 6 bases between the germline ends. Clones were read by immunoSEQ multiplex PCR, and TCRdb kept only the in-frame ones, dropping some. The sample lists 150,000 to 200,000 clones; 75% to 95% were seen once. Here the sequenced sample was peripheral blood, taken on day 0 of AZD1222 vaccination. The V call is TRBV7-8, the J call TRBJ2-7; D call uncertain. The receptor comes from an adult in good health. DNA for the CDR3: TGTGCCAGCAGCTTAGACACAGCCTACGAGCAGTACTTC. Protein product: CASSLDTAYEQYF.